This entry is about one TCR beta chain. CDR3 length: 12 residues. Trimming took 3 bases from V and 7 from J; bases not matched to a gene: 1. The authors' processing: Reference gene primer amplification yielded estimated nucleated cell counts. Assay used: immunoSEQ multiplex PCR; TCRdb lists only in-frame clones, some missing. D and trimming come from the DNA, and the V and J calls and clone size come from that table. The sample has under 150,000 clones, around 85% seen once. The sample comes from a study of blood T cell repertoires in COVID-19. The sequenced sample was peripheral blood. The clonotype originates from a man over 45 with acute or convalescent COVID-19. The gene calls are TRBV12-3 or TRBV12-4 and TRBJ2-5; 8 bases map to TRBD1. CDR3 amino acids: CASSFGTGTQYF. CDR3 sequence (DNA): TGTGCCAGCAGTTTCGGGACAGGGACCCAGTACTTC.